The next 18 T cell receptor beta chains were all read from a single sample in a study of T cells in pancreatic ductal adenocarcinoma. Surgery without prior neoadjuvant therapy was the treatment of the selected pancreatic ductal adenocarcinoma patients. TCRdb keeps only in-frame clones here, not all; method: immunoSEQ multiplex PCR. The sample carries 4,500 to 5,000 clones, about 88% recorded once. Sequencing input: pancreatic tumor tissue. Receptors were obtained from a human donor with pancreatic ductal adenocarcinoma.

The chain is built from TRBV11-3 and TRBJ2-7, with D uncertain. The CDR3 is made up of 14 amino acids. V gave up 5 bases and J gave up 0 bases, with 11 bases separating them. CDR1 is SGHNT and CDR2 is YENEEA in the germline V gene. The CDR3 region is CASSPTQSSYEQYF. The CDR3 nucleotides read TGTGCCAGCAGCCCCACACAGAGCTCCTACGAGCAGTACTTC.

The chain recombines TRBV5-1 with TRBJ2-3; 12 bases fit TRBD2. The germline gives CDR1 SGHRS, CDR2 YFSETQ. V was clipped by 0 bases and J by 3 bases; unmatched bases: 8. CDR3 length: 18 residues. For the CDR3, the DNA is TGCGCCAGCAGCTTGGCTAGCGGGGGGGCCGTATGGACAGATACGCAGTATTTT. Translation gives CASSLASGGAVWTDTQYF. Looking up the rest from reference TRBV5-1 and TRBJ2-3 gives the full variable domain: KAGVTQTPRYLIKTRGQQVTLSCSPISGHRSVSWYQQTPGQGLQFLFEYFSETQRNKGNFPGRFSGRQFSNSRSEMNVSTLELGDSALYLCASSLASGGAVWTDTQYFGPGTRLTVL.

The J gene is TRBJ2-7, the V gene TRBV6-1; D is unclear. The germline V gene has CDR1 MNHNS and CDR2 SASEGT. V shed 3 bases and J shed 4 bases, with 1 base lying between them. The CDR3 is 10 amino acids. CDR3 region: CASSEYEQYF. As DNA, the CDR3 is TGTGCCAGCAGTGAGTACGAGCAGTACTTC.

CDR3 DNA sequence: TGCGCCAGCAGCCCTGGGATGGGCAATGAGCAGTTCTTC. It encodes CASSPGMGNEQFF. The rearrangement uses TRBV5-1 and TRBJ2-1; D remains unclear. V lost 4 bases, J lost 6 bases, and 11 bases lay in between. The CDR3 loop spans 13 amino acids. CDR1 and CDR2 from the germline V gene are SGHRS and YFSETQ.

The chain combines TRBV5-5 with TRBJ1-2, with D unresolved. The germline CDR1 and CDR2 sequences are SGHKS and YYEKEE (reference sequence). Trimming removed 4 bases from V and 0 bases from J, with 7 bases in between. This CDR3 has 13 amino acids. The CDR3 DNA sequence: TGTGCCAGCAGCACGGGTGCTAACTATGGCTACACCTTC. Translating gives CASSTGANYGYTF.

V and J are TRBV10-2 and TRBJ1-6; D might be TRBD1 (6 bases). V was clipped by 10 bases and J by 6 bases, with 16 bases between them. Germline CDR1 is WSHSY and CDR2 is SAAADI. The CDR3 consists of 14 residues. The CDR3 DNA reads TGCGCCACTCTCCGAGACAGGAGTAATTCACCCCTCCACTTT. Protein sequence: CATLRDRSNSPLHF.

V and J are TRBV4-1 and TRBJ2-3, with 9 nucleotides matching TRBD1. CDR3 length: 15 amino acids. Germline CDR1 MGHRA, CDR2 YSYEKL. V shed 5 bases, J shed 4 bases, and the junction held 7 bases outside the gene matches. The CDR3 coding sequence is TGCGCCAGCAGCGACCGGGACAGGGTTGCAGATACGCAGTATTTT. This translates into CASSDRDRVADTQYF.

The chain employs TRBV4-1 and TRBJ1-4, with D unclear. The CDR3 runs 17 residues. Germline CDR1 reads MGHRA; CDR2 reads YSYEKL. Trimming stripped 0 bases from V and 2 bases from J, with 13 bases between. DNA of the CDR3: TGCGCCAGCAGCCAAGAGAGGGTAGATGTGACTAATGAAAAACTGTTTTTT. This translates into CASSQERVDVTNEKLFF.

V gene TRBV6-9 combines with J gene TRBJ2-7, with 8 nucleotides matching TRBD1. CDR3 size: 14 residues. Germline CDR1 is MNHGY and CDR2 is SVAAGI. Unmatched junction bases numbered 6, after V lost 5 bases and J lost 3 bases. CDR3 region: CASSPGTGNYEQYF. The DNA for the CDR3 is TGTGCCAGCAGTCCCGGGACAGGTAACTACGAGCAGTACTTC.

The CDR3: CASSERGNTIYF. CDR3 DNA: TGTGCCAGCAGTGAGAGGGGAAACACCATATATTTT. The chain carries TRBV2 and TRBJ1-3; D is undetermined. Germline V gene data show CDR1 as SNHLY and CDR2 as FYNNEI. Trimming pared 3 bases from V and 4 bases from J, leaving 4 bases between. This CDR3 is 12 amino acids long.

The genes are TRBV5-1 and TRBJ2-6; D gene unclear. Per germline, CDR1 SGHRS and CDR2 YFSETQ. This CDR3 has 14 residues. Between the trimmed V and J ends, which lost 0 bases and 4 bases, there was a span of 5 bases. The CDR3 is CASSLEGGANVLTF. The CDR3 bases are TGCGCCAGCAGCTTGGAAGGGGGGGCCAACGTCCTGACTTTC.

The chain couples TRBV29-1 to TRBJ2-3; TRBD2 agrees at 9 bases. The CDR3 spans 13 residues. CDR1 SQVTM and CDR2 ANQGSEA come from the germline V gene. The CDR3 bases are TGCAGGGCAACTAGCGGGAGCACAGATACGCAGTATTTT. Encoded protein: CRATSGSTDTQYF.

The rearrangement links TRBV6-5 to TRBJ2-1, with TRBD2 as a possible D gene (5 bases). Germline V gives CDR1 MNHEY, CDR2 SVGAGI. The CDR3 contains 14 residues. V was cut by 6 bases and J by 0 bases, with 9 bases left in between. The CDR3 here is CASSPGSSYNEQFF. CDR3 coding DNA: TGTGCCAGCAGCCCGGGGAGCTCCTACAATGAGCAGTTCTTC.

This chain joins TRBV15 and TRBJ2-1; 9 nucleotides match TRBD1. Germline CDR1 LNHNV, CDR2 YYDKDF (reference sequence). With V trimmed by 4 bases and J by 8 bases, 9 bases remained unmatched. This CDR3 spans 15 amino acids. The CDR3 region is CATSINRDRVYEQFF. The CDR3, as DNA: TGTGCCACCAGCATAAACCGGGACAGGGTCTATGAGCAGTTCTTC.

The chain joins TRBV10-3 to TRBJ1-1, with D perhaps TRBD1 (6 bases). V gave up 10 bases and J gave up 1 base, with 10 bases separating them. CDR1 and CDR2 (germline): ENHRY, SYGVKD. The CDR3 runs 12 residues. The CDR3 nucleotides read TGTGCCACCTCACAGGGGAACACTGAAGCTTTCTTT. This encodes CATSQGNTEAFF.

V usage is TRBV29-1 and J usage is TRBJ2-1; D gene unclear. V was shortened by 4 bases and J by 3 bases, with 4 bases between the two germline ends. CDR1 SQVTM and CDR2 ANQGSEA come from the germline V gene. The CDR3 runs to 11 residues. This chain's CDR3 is CSVVGYNEQFF. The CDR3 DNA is TGCAGCGTTGTTGGCTACAATGAGCAGTTCTTC.

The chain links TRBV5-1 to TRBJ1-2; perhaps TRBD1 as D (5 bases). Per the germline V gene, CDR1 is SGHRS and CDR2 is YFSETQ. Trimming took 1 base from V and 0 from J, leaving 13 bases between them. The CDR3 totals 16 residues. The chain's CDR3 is CASSLFSQGTNYGYTF. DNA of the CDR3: TGCGCCAGCAGCTTGTTTTCCCAGGGCACTAACTATGGCTACACCTTC.

This chain's CDR3 is CASSYRTGTTEAFF. In DNA form, the CDR3 reads TGTGCCAGCAGCTACCGGACAGGGACGACTGAAGCTTTCTTT. The V call is TRBV7-9, the J call TRBJ1-1; 8 bases fit TRBD1. The CDR3 has 14 amino acids. Germline V gene data show CDR1 as SEHNR and CDR2 as FQNEAQ (reference sequence). With 4 bases clipped from V and 5 bases from J, the junction kept 6 bases outside the gene matches.